The rows below give T cell receptor beta chains drawn from one sample of a study of T cell changes during pregnancy in multiple sclerosis. Profiling relied on immunoSEQ multiplex PCR, and the TCRdb table lists in-frame clones only, not all of them. The data hold about 75,000 clones, with roughly 90% observed a single time. This material consisted of peripheral blood, taken in the first trimester of pregnancy. These receptor sequences come from a female donor in good health, enrolled as a control in a pregnancy study. The CDR3 runs from the conserved cysteine through the conserved F or W. A D gene is named only where the DNA matches it firmly. Clone size is given for some rows only: seen once, a few or many times, or a class if the clone is expanded.

TRBJ1-4,.,.,TRBV18,TGTGCCAGCTCACCACTCCGGGGTATTAATGAAAAACTGTTTTTT,CASSPLRGINEKLFF
TRBJ2-1,TRBD2,.,TRBV6-1,TGTGCCAGCAGTGAAGAACTAGCGGCTTACAATGAGCAGTTCTTC,CASSEELAAYNEQFF
TRBJ2-1,TRBD1,.,TRBV7-8,TGTGCCAGCAGCTCAAGACCGGGACAGAGAAACTACAATGAGCAGTTCTTC,CASSSRPGQRNYNEQFF
TRBJ1-3,.,.,TRBV9,TGTGCCAGCAGCCCCGTGAACAAACCCTCTGGAAACACCATATATTTT,CASSPVNKPSGNTIYF
TRBJ1-5,TRBD1,.,TRBV7-2,TGTGCCAGCAGCTACACAGGGGACCAGCCCCAGCATTTT,CASSYTGDQPQHF
TRBJ2-7,TRBD1,.,TRBV6-6,TGTGCCAGCAGAAAACCAGACAGGGGACACGAGCAGTACTTC,CASRKPDRGHEQYF
TRBJ1-6,.,.,TRBV28,TGTGCCAGCAGCCCCTACAGGGAAATCTCAAGGTCACCCCTCCACTTT,CASSPYREISRSPLHF
TRBJ2-7,TRBD2,.,TRBV13,TGTGCCAGCAGCTTAGCGGCGGGGGGGGCCTACGAGCAGTACTTC,CASSLAAGGAYEQYF
TRBJ2-2,.,.,TRBV6-1,TGTGCCAGCAGTGAAAGCAGGGTGCAGTATGGAACCGGGGAGCTGTTTTTT,CASSESRVQYGTGELFF
TRBJ1-1,.,.,TRBV19,TGTGCCAGTAGTATTCGGGTGAACACTGAAGCTTTCTTT,CASSIRVNTEAFF
TRBJ2-5,.,.,TRBV27,TGTGCCAGCAGTACATACAGGGGGGGACAAGAGACCCAGTACTTC,CASSTYRGGQETQYF
TRBJ2-4,TRBD1,.,TRBV2,TGTGCCAGCATACCGGGACAGACCGCCAAAAACATTCAGTACTTC,CASIPGQTAKNIQYF
TRBJ2-3,TRBD2,.,TRBV19,TGTGCCAGTAGCCGGACTAGCGGGAGTTATGATACGCAGTATTTT,CASSRTSGSYDTQYF
TRBJ2-1,.,.,TRBV5-1,TGCGCCAGCAGCTTACGCCCTTCCGGGACCTACAATGAGCAGTTCTTC,CASSLRPSGTYNEQFF
TRBJ2-7,.,.,TRBV5-6,TGTGCCAGCAGCTTGCTTAAGGGGGTGGCCTACGAGCAGTACTTC,CASSLLKGVAYEQYF
TRBJ2-7,TRBD2,.,TRBV7-8,TGTGCCAGCAGCTTAGCGCGGGCGGGAGGGCCGGGCGAGCAGTACTTC,CASSLARAGGPGEQYF
TRBJ1-2,.,.,TRBV28,TGTGCCAGCACCTACCTGGACGGGGGGTGGGATGGCTACACCTTC,CASTYLDGGWDGYTF
TRBJ1-3,.,.,TRBV5-6,TGTGCCAGCAGCTTTCCCTTCTCTGGAAACACCATATATTTT,CASSFPFSGNTIYF
TRBJ2-1,TRBD2,.,TRBV2,TGTGCCAGCAGTGATTCGGGGGGACTTAATGAGCAGTTCTTC,CASSDSGGLNEQFF
TRBJ1-5,.,.,TRBV28,TGTGCCAGCAGTCTGACGGCGGTTTATAGCAATCAGCCCCAGCATTTT,CASSLTAVYSNQPQHF
TRBJ2-5,.,.,TRBV6-1,TGTGCCAGCAGTGAAATCGGGGATAGTGGAGAGACCCAGTACTTC,CASSEIGDSGETQYF
TRBJ2-7,TRBD1,once,TRBV5-4,TGTGCCAGCAGCTTTCCGAGACAGGGAAAGAACTACGAGCAGTACTTC,CASSFPRQGKNYEQYF
TRBJ2-1,.,.,TRBV6-6,TGTGCCAGCAGTTACTCTCTAGCGAGCAATGAGCAGTTCTTC,CASSYSLASNEQFF
TRBJ1-1,.,.,TRBV21-1,TGTGCCAGCAGCAGACAGGGGGCATGGCGCACTGAAGCTTTCTTT,CASSRQGAWRTEAFF
TRBJ2-6,TRBD1,.,TRBV5-1,TGCGCCAGCAGCTTGGACGGACAGGCTTTCTCTGGGGCCAACGTCCTGACTTTC,CASSLDGQAFSGANVLTF
TRBJ1-5,.,.,TRBV15,TGTGCCACCAGCAGAGATAGGGGGTTGCAGCCCCAGCATTTT,CATSRDRGLQPQHF
TRBJ1-4,.,.,TRBV12-5,TGTGCTAGTGCCCAGGACATTTTTAATGAAAAACTGTTTTTT,CASAQDIFNEKLFF
TRBJ2-1,.,.,TRBV18,TGTGCCAGCTCACCTCGTCAGGGTGATGAGCAGTTCTTC,CASSPRQGDEQFF
TRBJ1-4,.,.,TRBV7-2,TGTGCCAGCAGCTTTTCTACAGGGAATGAAAAACTGTTTTTT,CASSFSTGNEKLFF
TRBJ1-2,.,.,TRBV28,TGTGCCAGCAGCTCCAATTCGGGCGGGTATGGCTACACCTTC,CASSSNSGGYGYTF
TRBJ1-2,.,.,TRBV6-6,TGTGCCAGCAGTAACCCAGGGGTCGGCCCTAACTATGGCTACACCTTC,CASSNPGVGPNYGYTF
TRBJ2-7,.,.,TRBV5-1,TGCGCCAGCAGCTTGTCCGGGAATACCTACGAGCAGTACTTC,CASSLSGNTYEQYF
TRBJ2-5,TRBD2,.,TRBV7-9,TGTGCCAGCAGTCGTACTAGCGGGGGGGCCATTCGGTTTCCTGAGACCCAGTACTTC,CASSRTSGGAIRFPETQYF
TRBJ2-7,TRBD1,.,TRBV11-2,TGTGCCAGCAGCTTTGAGACAGGGCGGCGCGAGCAGTACTTC,CASSFETGRREQYF
TRBJ2-3,.,.,TRBV7-2,TGTGCCAGCAGCTGGGGCGGCAGGGATGGGACAGATACGCAGTATTTT,CASSWGGRDGTDTQYF
TRBJ1-5,TRBD1,.,TRBV7-2,TGTGCCAGCAGCCCGGGACAGGGAGGGCAGCCCCAGCATTTT,CASSPGQGGQPQHF
TRBJ2-1,TRBD1,once,TRBV4-1,TGCGCCAGCAGCCAAGATCCACAGGGGGAGAGCGAGCAGTTCTTC,CASSQDPQGESEQFF
TRBJ2-1,TRBD2,few,TRBV28,TGTGCCAGCAACCGCCCGGGACTACCGAACAATGAGCAGTTCTTC,CASNRPGLPNNEQFF
TRBJ2-2,.,.,TRBV18,TGTGCCAGCTCAGAGGACACGAACACCGGGGAGCTGTTTTTT,CASSEDTNTGELFF
TRBJ2-3,TRBD1,.,TRBV30,TGTGCCCGTAACAGGGGAAGCACAGATACGCAGTATTTT,CARNRGSTDTQYF
TRBJ1-2,.,.,TRBV7-9,TGTGCCAGCAGCTTAGCTCCGGCGGACACTTTACTTCGCTATGGCTACACCTTC,CASSLAPADTLLRYGYTF
TRBJ1-1,.,.,TRBV14,TGTGCCAGCAGCCAACAAACCACAGGGGAAGCTTTCTTT,CASSQQTTGEAFF
TRBJ2-7,TRBD1,.,TRBV29-1,TGCAGCGTTAGGGACAGGCTGAGCTACGAGCAGTACTTC,CSVRDRLSYEQYF
TRBJ2-5,.,.,TRBV13,TGTGCCAGCAGCTCCGACAGACAAGAGACCCAGTACTTC,CASSSDRQETQYF
TRBJ1-2,TRBD1,once,TRBV7-2,TGTGCCAGCAGTTGGGACAGCAGTTACACCTTC,CASSWDSSYTF